This T cell receptor (beta chain) was identified in a study of T-cell reconstitution after alpha-beta-depleted transplantation in children. The CDR3 has 18 amino acids. The ends were cut back, 0 bases at V and 7 bases at J, with 25 bases in the middle. Germline-derived CDR1 and CDR2 are SQVTM and ANQGSEA. The TCRbeta library incorporated unique molecular identifiers. Via MiXCR, TCRdb re-called the PCR reads, giving one row per CDR3 protein. The sample holds under 850,000 distinct CDR3 sequences; under 15% are singletons and the top ten take around 0.8%. This chain links TRBV29-1 with TRBJ2-1; a possible D gene is TRBD2 (5 bases). This TCR came from a girl aged 2-10 years with congenital amegakaryocytic thrombocytopenia, due to receive a stem cell transplant. Sequences were derived from PBMCs, sampled before TCRalphabeta/CD19-depleted stem cell transplant. Written as DNA, the CDR3 is TGCAGCGTTGAAGAACCACCTCGTACCCAGCGGCCTTGGAATGAGCAGTTCTTC. It codes for CSVEEPPRTQRPWNEQFF.